Below are 11 T cell receptor beta chains sequenced from a single sample in a study of cytomegalovirus exposure and HLA in healthy donors. Sequencing was performed with immunoSEQ multiplex PCR; in TCRdb, only in-frame clones are kept and a portion is missing. The sample lists fewer than 90,000 clones; roughly 84% were seen once. Sequencing was carried out using PBMCs. These TCRs come from a woman aged 18-30 years in good health and CMV-seropositive.

This rearrangement joins TRBV28 to TRBJ2-5, with a possible D match to TRBD1 (5 bases). This CDR3 has 14 residues. From germline, CDR1 is MDHEN and CDR2 SYDVKM. V lost 5 bases and J lost 5, with 15 bases in between. CDR3 sequence reads: CASSVGRVRETQYF. CDR3 DNA: TGTGCCAGCAGTGTAGGCAGGGTGCGGGAGACCCAGTACTTC. Full variable domain (missing parts from reference TRBV28 and TRBJ2-5): DVKVTQSSRYLVKRTGEKVFLECVQDMDHENMFWYRQDPGLGLRLIYFSYDVKMKEKGDIPEGYSVSREKKERFSLILESASTNQTSMYLCASSVGRVRETQYFGPGTRLLVL.

The chain has TRBV4-3 and TRBJ2-7; 8 bases are shared with TRBD1. The CDR3 is 14 residues long. With 4 bases clipped from V and 2 bases from J, the junction kept 4 bases outside the gene matches. Germline V lookup: CDR1 LGHNA, CDR2 YSLEER. CDR3 DNA sequence: TGCGCCAGCAGCCCAGGGACAGGTACCTACGAGCAGTACTTC. This gives the protein CASSPGTGTYEQYF.

This sequence joins TRBV7-2 and TRBJ1-2; 12 bases fit TRBD1. Trimming removed 7 bases from V and 7 bases from J; junction bases left unmatched: 16. The germline V gene encodes CDR1 SGHTA and CDR2 FQGNSA. CDR3 length: 17 amino acids. CDR3 loop: CASTLGPGQGAGIGYTF. The CDR3 region has the DNA TGTGCCAGCACCCTAGGACCGGGACAGGGGGCGGGAATTGGCTACACCTTC.

This CDR3 is CASSYCGDTDTQYF. The CDR3 DNA sequence: TGTGCCAGCAGTTACTGCGGCGACACAGATACGCAGTATTTT. This rearrangement joins TRBV6-7 to TRBJ2-3; D gene unclear. TRBV6-7 is placed among ORFs of uncertain function. CDR3 size: 14 residues. V was pared by 1 base and J by 2 bases, with 7 bases between.

This clone turned up a few times. This chain uses TRBV2 with TRBJ2-5; TRBD2 might be the D (6 bases). The CDR3 is made up of 14 amino acids. Between the trimmed V and J ends, which lost 9 bases and 4 bases, there was a span of 18 bases. Germline CDR1 is SNHLY and CDR2 is FYNNEI. As DNA, the CDR3 is TGTGCCAGTGTACGGGACTCTGTCTCAGAGACCCAGTACTTC. It yields the protein CASVRDSVSETQYF.

CDR3 DNA sequence: TGTGCCATCGGATCTGGCAGGGTAGTAGGTCAGCCCCAGCATTTT. Its translation: CAIGSGRVVGQPQHF. The chain has TRBV10-3 and TRBJ1-5; tentative D call: TRBD1 (5 bases). V lost 8 bases, J lost 6 bases, and 20 bases lay in between. Germline assignment: CDR1 ENHRY and CDR2 SYGVKD. This CDR3 spans 15 amino acids.

This clone has a handful of counts. V gene TRBV2 combines with J gene TRBJ2-3; 7 positions agree with TRBD1. The CDR3 length is 15 residues. Trimming took 7 bases from V and 0 from J; bases not matched to a gene: 7. Germline loops: CDR1 SNHLY, CDR2 FYNNEI. CDR3 coding DNA: TGTGCCAGCATCCTAGGGGGCTCTAGCACAGATACGCAGTATTTT. Translating it yields CASILGGSSTDTQYF.

V usage is TRBV4-1 and J usage is TRBJ2-7; perhaps TRBD1 as D (7 bases). Germline lookup yields CDR1 MGHRA and CDR2 YSYEKL. The CDR3 covers 15 residues. The germline V and J ends were trimmed by 0 bases and 7 bases, with 16 bases remaining between them. The CDR3 nucleotides read TGCGCCAGCAGCCAAGATAGCCAGGGGGGAAGAGAGCAGTACTTC. Translating it yields CASSQDSQGGREQYF.

This rearrangement joins TRBV30 to TRBJ2-7, with 10 bases matching TRBD2. The germline CDR1 and CDR2 sequences are GTSNPN and SVGIG (reference sequence). V dropped 3 bases and J dropped 1; count of bases not matched to a gene: 12. This CDR3 comprises 17 residues. The CDR3 sequence: CAWRPAGGPSNSYEQYF. The CDR3 DNA follows: TGTGCCTGGAGACCAGCGGGGGGGCCTTCGAATTCCTACGAGCAGTACTTC.

The gene calls are TRBV7-9 and TRBJ1-5; tentative D call: TRBD1 (6 bases). This CDR3 comprises 15 residues. The germline V gene encodes CDR1 SEHNR and CDR2 FQNEAQ (reference sequence). Trimming left V 4 bases short and J 1 base short, with 11 bases between. The CDR3: CASSSGTPSNQPQHF. CDR3 sequence (DNA): TGTGCCAGCAGCTCCGGGACACCGAGCAATCAGCCCCAGCATTTT.

The V and J genes are TRBV25-1 and TRBJ2-7, with TRBD2 as a possible D gene (6 bases). This CDR3 is 16 amino acids long. Germline V gene lookup returns CDR1 MGHDK and CDR2 SYGVNS. V was pared by 2 bases and J by 3 bases, with 17 bases between. In nucleotides, the CDR3 is TGTGCCAGCAGTGAACTTAGGGACTCTGGGGGCTACGAGCAGTACTTC. Protein product: CASSELRDSGGYEQYF.